The source of this TCR beta chain is a study of early T cells in non-severe SARS-CoV-2 infection. Study as a whole: Sequencing of bulk RNA from unsorted whole blood was done, without chain pairing.

Study results and caveats: Using VDJdb, the matching emphasized anti-spike CD8 responses while missing private and CD4 specificities.

This clonotype was observed at least ten times. Antigen unknown. Tagging with unique molecular identifiers was applied to individual cDNA molecules. TCRdb passed the 5' RACE reads through MiXCR, listing each CDR3 protein once. The sample comprises over 55,000 distinct CDR3 sequences, around 13% of which are singletons, and 2.9% rests with the top ten. Germline values: CDR1 LNHDA, CDR2 SQIVND (reference sequence). The CDR3 has 13 residues. V was cut by 10 bases and J by 8 bases, with 17 bases left in between. The chain combines TRBV19 with TRBJ1-4, with D possibly TRBD1 on 5 matching bases. Sequenced sample: whole blood. This receptor was taken from an adult who was a healthcare worker with PCR-confirmed SARS-CoV-2 infection or an uninfected control (not recorded which). The CDR3 DNA reads TGTGCCACCGCAGGGACGAAGGGGGAAAAACTGTTTTTT. Amino acid sequence: CATAGTKGEKLFF.